Reported below is one T cell receptor (beta chain). This clonotype was observed many times. It lacks a known antigen. Base quality data are lacking; no much larger clone is found one base away. This record belongs to a study of neurological immune-mediated disorders (dated by TCRdb to about 2019). At the level of the whole study: Peripheral blood TCR-beta repertoires from HTLV-I-associated myelopathy (HAM/TSP) patients, multiple sclerosis patients and healthy controls were compared by UMI-based sequencing. The 95 to 110 TCR-beta libraries covered PBMC samples along with longitudinal samples, technical triplicates, and paired sorted CD4+ and CD8+ T-cell subsets. The cohort comprised roughly 70 subjects: 15 or so HAM/TSP patients, approximately 34 multiple sclerosis patients and around 20 healthy controls. Beyond this particular receptor, the publication reports: TCR clonal expansion was highest in HAM/TSP patients and lowest in MS patients, with MS patients falling below even healthy controls. No identical CDR3 amino acid sequences were found to be shared among expanded clones across subjects, suggesting that TCR-beta repertoires were private in all groups.

Healthy controls were blood bank volunteers in Maryland, USA. Unsorted PBMC libraries were generated from 2 million PBMCs stored in RNAlater at -80 °C until RNA extraction. Peripheral blood was subjected to Ficoll-Hypaque density gradient centrifugation to isolate PBMCs, which were then cryopreserved in liquid nitrogen. Taken from cysteine to phenylalanine, the CDR3 has 15 residues. Kept here is only the CDR3 DNA, which spans 45 bases and is read in frame from base 1. Sequences DFQATT (CDR1) and SNEGSKA (CDR2) are obtained from the germline V gene (reference sequence). Cut back by 0 bases and 8 bases, the V and J ends lie 16 bases apart. To synthesize cDNA, template-switch 5'RACE was performed with a primer carrying a 10-nucleotide random unique molecular identifier so that each TCR transcript was tagged. Each sequencing run produced over 160 million TCR-beta sequences covering 15-18 subjects. Total RNA was extracted with the RNeasy kit. TCR-beta VDJ regions were amplified with primers for the TCR constant region and the 5'RACE anchor, using the KAPA Real-time Library Amplification kit. A first PCR added sample indexes and Illumina adaptors, and a second PCR then raised library yield. After Ampure bead purification, the TCR product of roughly 650 bp was size-selected on a 2% E-gel SizeSelection system. Before pooling, library quality was checked on a Bioanalyzer, concentration was measured with Qubit, and libraries were quantified with the Kapa Library Quantification kit. Libraries were sequenced paired-end 2 x 150 bp on an Illumina HiSeq 2500. To increase sequence diversity, about 24-32% phiX was spiked into each library pool. The authors' pipeline ran thus. Quality-filtered reads were processed with the UMI-based MiGEC pipeline, which removed over 75% of raw TCR sequences during error correction. IMGT germline references were used for alignment of VDJ genes, and clonotypes were defined by a unique CDR3 amino acid sequence together with V-J genes. Clonal expansion, Shannon diversity and CDR3 relatedness were evaluated with VDJtools (CalcPairwiseDistances, ClusterSamples), while phylogenetic trees were built in CLCbio workbench. Using coefficient-of-variation modelling across technical triplicates, the study counted a clone as expanded if it had at least 8 unique UMIs. TCRdb handled the public reads itself, with Q25 trimming in fastp and clone calling in MiXCR, and kept productive beta chains. Here each entry gathers all rows of one CDR3 protein and keeps the most common genes and DNA. The V and J calls shown here were made by TCRdb, not taken from the authors' results. Recorded for this sample are more than 25,000 distinct CDR3 sequences; around 10% of them occurred a single time. The leading ten clones occupy 5.5% to 7% of the sample.

This TCR came from a woman in her sixties in good health. In this chain, TRBV20-1 is recombined with TRBJ1-4; no confident D gene assignment can be made. The sequenced material came from PBMCs. The bases read TGCAGTGCTAGAGATGGTTGGAGTGTAGGCGAAAAACTGTTTTTT. The encoded protein is CSARDGWSVGEKLFF.